A selection of T cell receptor beta chains follows, all from one sample in a study of T-cell memory formation after mild COVID-19. MiXCR, applied by TCRdb to the 5' RACE reads, yields one record per CDR3 protein. Of 140,000 to 150,000 distinct CDR3 sequences detected, around 27% appear once; the ten largest clones hold roughly a quarter. Input material: PBMCs or a T cell subset sorted from them (not recorded which). Receptor source: an adult woman who had mild COVID-19 (a few samples of this study predate the infection). Cell type and time point are not known. Each CDR3 is given without its conserved first and last residue.

V	J	CDR3
TRBV9	TRBJ2-3	ASSAGGLDTQY
TRBV11-3	TRBJ1-2	ASLARGLGYGYT
TRBV30	TRBJ1-1	AWGEGTEAF
TRBV9	TRBJ1-2	ASSVARENYGYT
TRBV24-1	TRBJ2-5	ATMDSDQETQY
TRBV4-1	TRBJ2-7	ASSPQRGGFYEQY
TRBV7-2	TRBJ2-6	ASSFRGANVLT
TRBV29-1	TRBJ2-7	SVEDVGQGANEQY
TRBV23-1	TRBJ2-5	ASRRRGRGIQETQY
TRBV5-1	TRBJ2-7	ASSDGTAPYEQY
TRBV5-6	TRBJ2-3	ASSVVGAGTDTQY
TRBV5-5	TRBJ2-7	ASTPVRQSSYEQY
TRBV4-2	TRBJ2-7	ASSQDPAAGYSYEQY
TRBV7-9	TRBJ2-1	ASSLTDTRSYNEQF
TRBV20-1	TRBJ2-3	SARDQGGLRTDTQY
TRBV29-1	TRBJ1-1	SVLTVNTEAF
TRBV20-1	TRBJ2-7	SAPPAGESEQY
TRBV10-3	TRBJ2-5	AISAGAPETQY
TRBV6-6	TRBJ2-7	ASNARERDEQY
TRBV5-6	TRBJ2-1	ASSSGGASNEQF
TRBV24-1	TRBJ2-3	ATSDLIHTQY
TRBV5-1	TRBJ1-4	ASRPGGEKLF